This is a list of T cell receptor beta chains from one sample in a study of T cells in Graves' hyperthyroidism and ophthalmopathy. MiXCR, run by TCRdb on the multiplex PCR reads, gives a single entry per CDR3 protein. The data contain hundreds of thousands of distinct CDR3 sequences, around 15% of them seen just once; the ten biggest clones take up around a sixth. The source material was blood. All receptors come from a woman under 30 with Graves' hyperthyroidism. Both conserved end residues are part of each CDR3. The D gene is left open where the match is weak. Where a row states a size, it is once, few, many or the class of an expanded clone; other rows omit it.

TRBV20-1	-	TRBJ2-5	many	TGCAGTGCTAGACTATTGAGTGAGACCCAGTACTTC	CSARLLSETQYF
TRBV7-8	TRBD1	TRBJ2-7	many	TGTGCCAGCAGCATGGACAGGGGCTTTTCCTACGAGCAGTACTTC	CASSMDRGFSYEQYF
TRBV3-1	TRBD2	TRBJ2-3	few	TGTGCCAGCAGCCAAGCGACTAGCGGGGTGCCCCGCGGCACAGATACGCAGTATTTT	CASSQATSGVPRGTDTQYF
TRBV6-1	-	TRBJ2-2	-	TGTGCCTCCTGGAAGACGACGAACACCGGGGAGCTGTTTTTT	CASWKTTNTGELFF
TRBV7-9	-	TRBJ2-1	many	TGTGCCAGCAGCTTAGCTGGGACCAATGAGCAGTTCTTC	CASSLAGTNEQFF
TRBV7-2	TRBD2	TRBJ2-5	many	TGTGCCAGCAGCCGCCCTAGCGGGAGGGCCGGGACCCAGTACTTC	CASSRPSGRAGTQYF
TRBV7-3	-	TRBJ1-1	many	TGTGCCAGCAGCCCGGACCACTCGAACACTGAAGCTTTCTTT	CASSPDHSNTEAFF
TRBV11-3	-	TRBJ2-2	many	TGTGCCAGCAGCTTAGTGACGGGCCTTCCGAACACCGGGGAGCTGTTTTTT	CASSLVTGLPNTGELFF
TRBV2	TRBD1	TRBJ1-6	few	TGTGCCAGCAGTGTAGAGGTGGGGACAGGGATGAATTCACCCCTCCACTTT	CASSVEVGTGMNSPLHF
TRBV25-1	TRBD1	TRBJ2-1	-	TGTGCCAGCAGTGAAGGGACAGGGTTTTTCGATGAGCAGTTCTTC	CASSEGTGFFDEQFF
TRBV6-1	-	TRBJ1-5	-	TGTGCCAGCGGCCGCTCTATAGGCAATCAGCCCCAGCATTTT	CASGRSIGNQPQHF
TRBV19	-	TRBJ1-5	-	TGTGCCAGTAGTCTCCCCTGGGGCCTCTATAGCAATCAGCCCCAGCATTTT	CASSLPWGLYSNQPQHF
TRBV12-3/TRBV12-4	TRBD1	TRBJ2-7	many	TGTGCCAGCAGTCGCGTAACAAGGGGGCCCGATGGGCTAGGCGGTTTGTACGAGCAGTACTTC	CASSRVTRGPDGLGGLYEQYF
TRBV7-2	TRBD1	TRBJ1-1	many	TGTGCCAGCAGCTGGAAGGGGGCCATGAACACTGAAGCTTTCTTT	CASSWKGAMNTEAFF
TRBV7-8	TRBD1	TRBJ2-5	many	TGTGCCAGCTCACGAACACCGGGGACAGGGAGTGGACAAGAGACCCAGTACTTC	CASSRTPGTGSGQETQYF
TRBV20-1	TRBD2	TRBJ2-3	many	TGCAGTGCCTCGGGACTAGCGGGAGTTATGAGTACAGATACGCAGTATTTT	CSASGLAGVMSTDTQYF
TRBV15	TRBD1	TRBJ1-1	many	TGTGCCACCAGCAGAGATTGGAACAGGGGGCCCCTAGGGACTGAAGCTTTCTTT	CATSRDWNRGPLGTEAFF
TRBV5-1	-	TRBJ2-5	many	TGCGCCAGCAGAATCAAAGGGGAGGAGACCCAGTACTTC	CASRIKGEETQYF
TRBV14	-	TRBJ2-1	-	TGTGCCAGCAGCCAGAGGTCCGGTTTCCGCTCCTACAATGACCAGTTCTTC	CASSQRSGFRSYNDQFF
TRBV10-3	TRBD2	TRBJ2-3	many	TGTGCCATCAGTGGAGCGGGAGGGTTTACAGATACGCAGTATTTT	CAISGAGGFTDTQYF
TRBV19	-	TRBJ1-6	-	TGTGCCAGTAGTATAGGTGGCGGCCACCTCCACTTT	CASSIGGGHLHF
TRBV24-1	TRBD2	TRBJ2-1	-	TGTGCCACCAGTGATTTTACGGGACGTGGGGGGGGCAATGAGCAGTTCTTC	CATSDFTGRGGGNEQFF
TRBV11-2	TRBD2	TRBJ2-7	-	TGTGCCAGCAGCATCGGGGGGTCCTCCTACGAGCAGTACTTC	CASSIGGSSYEQYF
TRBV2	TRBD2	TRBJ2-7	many	TGTGCCAGCAGTGATAGCGGGAGAGCAACCTACGAGCAGTACTTC	CASSDSGRATYEQYF
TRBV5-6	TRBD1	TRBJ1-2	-	TGTGCCAGCAGCTCGAGACAGGGGGCGAGCGGCTACACCTTC	CASSSRQGASGYTF
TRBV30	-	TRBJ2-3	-	TGTGCCTGGAGTGTACGGTGTGTGGGAGCAGGAGATACGCAGTATTTT	CAWSVRCVGAGDTQYF
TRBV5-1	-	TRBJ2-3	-	TGTGCCAGCAGCTTAGGGGGGGCTTGGGGGGCAGATACGCAGTATTTT	CASSLGGAWGADTQYF
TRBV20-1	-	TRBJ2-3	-	TGCAGTGCGCCAGGGGTCGGGACAGATACGCAGTATTTT	CSAPGVGTDTQYF
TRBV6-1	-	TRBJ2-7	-	TGTGCCAGCAGCCCACCTTATGCCCAGCCCTTTTCCTACGAGCAGTACTTC	CASSPPYAQPFSYEQYF
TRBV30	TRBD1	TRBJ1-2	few	TGTGCCTGGAGTGTACGTTGGACAGGGGCCTATGGCTACACCTTC	CAWSVRWTGAYGYTF
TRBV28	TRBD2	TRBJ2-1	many	TGTGCCAGCAGCCGACTAGCGGGGAATTACAATGAGCAGTTCTTC	CASSRLAGNYNEQFF
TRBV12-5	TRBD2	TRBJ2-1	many	TGTGCTAGTGGTTTGGTACCAAAGACTAGCGGGAGGATACCCTACAATGAGCAGTTCTTC	CASGLVPKTSGRIPYNEQFF
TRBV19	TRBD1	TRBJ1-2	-	TGTGCCAGTAGTAATATTCAGGGGGCAATTGGCTACACCTTC	CASSNIQGAIGYTF
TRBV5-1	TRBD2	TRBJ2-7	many	TGCGCCAGCAGCACGCTTCTGAGCGGGATAGCCTACGAGCAGTACTTC	CASSTLLSGIAYEQYF
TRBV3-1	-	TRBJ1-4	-	TGTGCCAGCAGCCAAGATAATGGAGAAAAACTGTTTTTT	CASSQDNGEKLFF
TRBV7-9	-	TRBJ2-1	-	TGTGCCAAATGGGACGACCTGGATGATGAGCAGTTCTTC	CAKWDDLDDEQFF
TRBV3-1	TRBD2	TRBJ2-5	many	TGTGCCAGCAGCCAAGATCTGGGGGAGGGGGAGACCCAGTACTTC	CASSQDLGEGETQYF
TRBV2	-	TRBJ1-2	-	TGTGCCAGCTGTGGGGGGGCCGATGGCTACACCTTC	CASCGGADGYTF
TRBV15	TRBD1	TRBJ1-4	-	TGTGCCACCAGCGGAGACAGGGGAGCTAATGAAAAACTGTTTTTT	CATSGDRGANEKLFF
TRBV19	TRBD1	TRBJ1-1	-	TGTGCCAGTAGTATAACGACAGGGATGAACACTGAAGCTTTCTTT	CASSITTGMNTEAFF
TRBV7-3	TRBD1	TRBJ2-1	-	TGTGCCAGCAGCGGGACAGGGAACAATGAGCAGTTCTTC	CASSGTGNNEQFF
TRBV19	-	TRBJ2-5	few	TGTGCCAGTAGTATGTGGGGATCAGGGGAGACCCAGTACTTC	CASSMWGSGETQYF
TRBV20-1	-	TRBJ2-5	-	TGCAGTGCTAGTAACAGAGTTGTTTTCTTAAGAGAGACCCAGTACTTC	CSASNRVVFLRETQYF
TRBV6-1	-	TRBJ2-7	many	TGTGCCAGCAGCAGTCAGTCCGGGACACCCCGAGGCGAGCAGTACTTC	CASSSQSGTPRGEQYF
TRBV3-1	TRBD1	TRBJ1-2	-	TGTGCCAGCAGCCAAGGGGACAGGGATTATGGCTACACCTTC	CASSQGDRDYGYTF
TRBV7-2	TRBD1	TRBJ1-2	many	TGTGCCGAACGGGACAGGGAGAGCGGCTACACCTTC	CAERDRESGYTF
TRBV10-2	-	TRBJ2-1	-	TGCGCCAGCAGTGAGTCGTTTGGGTACAATGAGCAGTTCTTC	CASSESFGYNEQFF
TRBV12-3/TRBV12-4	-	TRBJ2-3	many	TGTGCCAGCAGTTTTAGCGGAGGCACAGATACGCAGTATTTT	CASSFSGGTDTQYF
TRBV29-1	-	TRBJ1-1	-	TGCAGCGTTGGACCCCGGAACACTGAAGCTTTCTTT	CSVGPRNTEAFF
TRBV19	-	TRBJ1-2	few	TGTGCCAGTAGTATTAGACAGTATGGCTACACCTTC	CASSIRQYGYTF
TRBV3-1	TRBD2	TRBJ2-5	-	TGTGCCAGCAGTTCACGAGGGACTAGCGGGAGAGAGACCCAGTACTTC	CASSSRGTSGRETQYF
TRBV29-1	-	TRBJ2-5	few	TGCAGCGTTGCATGGCAGTGGGGGCAAGAGACCCAGTACTTC	CSVAWQWGQETQYF